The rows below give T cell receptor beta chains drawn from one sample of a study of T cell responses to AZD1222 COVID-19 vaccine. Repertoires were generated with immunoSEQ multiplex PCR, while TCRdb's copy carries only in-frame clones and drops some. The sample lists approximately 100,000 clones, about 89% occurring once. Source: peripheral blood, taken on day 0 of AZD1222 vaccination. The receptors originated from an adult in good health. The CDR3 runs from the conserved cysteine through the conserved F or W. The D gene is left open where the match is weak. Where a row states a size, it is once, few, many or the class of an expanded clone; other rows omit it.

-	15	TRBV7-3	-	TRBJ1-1	CASSLFAGADTEAFF	TGTGCCAGCAGCTTATTCGCAGGGGCGGACACTGAAGCTTTCTTT
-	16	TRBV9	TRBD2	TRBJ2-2	CASSASSGGAPGELFF	TGTGCCAGCAGCGCCTCTAGCGGGGGGGCCCCCGGGGAGCTGTTTTTT
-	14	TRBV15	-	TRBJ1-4	CATAKTRSNEKLFF	TGTGCCACCGCTAAGACAAGATCTAATGAAAAACTGTTTTTT
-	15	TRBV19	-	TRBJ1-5	CASSRDTLLNQPQHF	TGTGCCAGTAGTAGGGACACCCTTCTCAATCAGCCCCAGCATTTT
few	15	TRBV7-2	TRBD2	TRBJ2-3	CASSWTSGEADTQYF	TGTGCCAGCAGCTGGACTAGCGGGGAGGCAGATACGCAGTATTTT
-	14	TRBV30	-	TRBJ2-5	CAWSVGAGSETQYF	TGTGCCTGGAGCGTGGGTGCGGGGAGCGAGACCCAGTACTTC
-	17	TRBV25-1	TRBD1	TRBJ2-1	CASSDSDRPERYNEQFF	TGTGCCAGCAGTGACTCGGACAGGCCTGAACGATACAATGAGCAGTTCTTC
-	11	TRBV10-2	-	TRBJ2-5	CASSAGETQYF	TGCGCCAGCAGTGCGGGAGAGACCCAGTACTTC
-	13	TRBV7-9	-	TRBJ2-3	CATSRGSADTQYF	TGTGCCACCTCCCGGGGCTCGGCAGATACGCAGTATTTT
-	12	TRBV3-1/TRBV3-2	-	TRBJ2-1	CASSRADNEQFF	TGTGCCAGCAGCCGAGCGGACAATGAGCAGTTCTTC
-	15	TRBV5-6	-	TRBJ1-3	CASSFDGSSGNTIYF	TGTGCCAGCAGTTTCGACGGCAGCTCTGGAAACACCATATATTTT
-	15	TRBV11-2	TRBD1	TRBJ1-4	CASSSDRGGREKLFF	TGTGCCAGCAGCTCCGACAGGGGAGGTCGTGAAAAACTGTTTTTT
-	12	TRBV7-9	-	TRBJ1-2	CASSFENYGYTF	TGTGCCAGCAGCTTTGAGAACTATGGCTACACCTTC
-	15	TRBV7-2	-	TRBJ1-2	CASSFPPTEQAGYTF	TGTGCCAGCAGCTTTCCCCCCACAGAGCAGGCTGGCTACACCTTC
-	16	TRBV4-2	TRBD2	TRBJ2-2	CASSQGGLANTGELFF	TGTGCCAGCAGCCAAGGGGGACTAGCGAACACCGGGGAGCTGTTTTTT
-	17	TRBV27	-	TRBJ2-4	CASRSTGSGTAKNIQYF	TGTGCCAGCAGGTCCACAGGGTCCGGTACGGCCAAAAACATTCAGTACTTC
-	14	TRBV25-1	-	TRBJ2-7	CASSDPTADYEQYF	TGTGCCAGCAGTGACCCCACGGCAGACTACGAGCAGTACTTC
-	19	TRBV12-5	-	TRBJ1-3	CASGYLHNTGFDAGNTIYF	TGTGCTAGTGGTTACTTACACAACACAGGATTTGATGCTGGAAACACCATATATTTT
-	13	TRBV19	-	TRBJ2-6	CARHRVGANVLTF	TGTGCCAGGCACAGGGTCGGGGCCAACGTCCTGACTTTC
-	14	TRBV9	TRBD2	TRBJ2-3	CASRSGLASDTQYF	TGTGCCAGCAGAAGCGGACTAGCGTCAGATACGCAGTATTTT
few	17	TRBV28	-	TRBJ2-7	CASGSRTPGRSSYEQYF	TGTGCCAGCGGATCCCGGACTCCGGGGCGTAGCTCCTACGAGCAGTACTTC
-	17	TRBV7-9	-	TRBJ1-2	CASSVRQVGEGLGGYTF	TGTGCCAGCAGCGTACGGCAGGTTGGGGAAGGGTTAGGAGGCTACACCTTC
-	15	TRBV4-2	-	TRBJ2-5	CASSQGPQIGETQYF	TGTGCCAGCAGCCAAGGGCCACAAATTGGCGAGACCCAGTACTTC
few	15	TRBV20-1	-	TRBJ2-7	CSASDGGDRAYEQYF	TGCAGTGCTAGTGATGGAGGGGACAGAGCCTACGAGCAGTACTTC
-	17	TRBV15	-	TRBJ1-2	CATSTYITHREDYGYTF	TGTGCCACCAGCACATACATAACCCATCGAGAGGACTATGGCTACACCTTC
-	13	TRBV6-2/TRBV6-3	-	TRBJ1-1	CASNPQGRPGAFF	TGTGCCAGCAACCCACAGGGCCGGCCTGGGGCTTTCTTT
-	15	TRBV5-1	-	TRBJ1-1	CASSLGDLLNTEAFF	TGCGCCAGCAGCTTGGGGGATCTTTTGAACACTGAAGCTTTCTTT
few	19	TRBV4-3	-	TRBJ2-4	CASSQDFQEGAVSKNIQYF	TGCGCCAGCAGCCAAGACTTTCAGGAGGGGGCCGTTTCCAAAAACATTCAGTACTTC
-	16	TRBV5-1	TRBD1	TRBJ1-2	CASSFGGDRGTYGYTF	TGCGCCAGCAGCTTCGGCGGGGACAGGGGGACCTATGGCTACACCTTC
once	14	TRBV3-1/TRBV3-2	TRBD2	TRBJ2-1	CASVTSGGPPEQFF	TGTGCCAGCGTAACTAGCGGGGGGCCGCCCGAGCAGTTCTTC
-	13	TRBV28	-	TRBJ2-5	CASSLVGEETQYF	TGTGCCAGCAGTTTAGTGGGCGAAGAGACCCAGTACTTC
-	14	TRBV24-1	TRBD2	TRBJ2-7	CATSGTSGFYEQYF	TGTGCCACCAGTGGAACTAGCGGGTTCTACGAGCAGTACTTC
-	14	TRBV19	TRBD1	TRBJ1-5	CASSRQGQDQPQHF	TGTGCCAGTAGTCGACAGGGGCAGGATCAGCCCCAGCATTTT
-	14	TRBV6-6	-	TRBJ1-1	CASNRPGPITEAFF	TGTGCCAGCAATAGACCGGGCCCGATCACTGAAGCTTTCTTT
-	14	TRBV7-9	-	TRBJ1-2	CASSLLTATPGYTF	TGTGCCAGCAGCTTACTGACGGCAACCCCGGGCTACACCTTC
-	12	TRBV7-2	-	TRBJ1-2	CASSLDLRGYTF	TGTGCCAGCAGCTTAGACCTCAGGGGCTACACCTTC
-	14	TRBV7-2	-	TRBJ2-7	CASSYLGGRDEQYF	TGTGCCAGCAGCTACCTGGGGGGGCGAGACGAGCAGTACTTC
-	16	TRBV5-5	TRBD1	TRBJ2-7	CASSSGRQGYSYEQYF	TGTGCCAGCAGCTCCGGGCGACAGGGCTACTCCTACGAGCAGTACTTC
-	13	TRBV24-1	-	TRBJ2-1	CATSDSMYNEQFF	TGTGCCACCAGTGATTCTATGTACAATGAGCAGTTCTTC
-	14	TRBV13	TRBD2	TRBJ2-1	CASSPGTRTGEQFF	TGTGCCAGCAGCCCCGGGACTAGGACTGGTGAGCAGTTCTTC
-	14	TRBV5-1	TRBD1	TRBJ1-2	CASSSGTGEQGYTF	TGCGCCAGCAGCTCTGGGACAGGGGAACAAGGCTACACCTTC
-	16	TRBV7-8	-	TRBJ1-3	CASSPLAVSSGNTIYF	TGTGCCAGCAGCCCCCTGGCAGTGTCCTCTGGAAACACCATATATTTT
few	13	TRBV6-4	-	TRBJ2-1	CASSAGTHNEQFF	TGTGCCAGCAGTGCGGGGACACACAATGAGCAGTTCTTC
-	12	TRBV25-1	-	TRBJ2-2	CASSGGPGELFF	TGTGCCAGCAGTGGTGGGCCCGGGGAGCTGTTTTTT
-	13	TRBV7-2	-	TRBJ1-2	CASSLGINYGYTF	TGTGCCAGCAGCTTAGGGATTAACTATGGCTACACCTTC
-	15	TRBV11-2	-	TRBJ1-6	CASSLDRGPNSPLHF	TGTGCCAGCAGCTTAGATCGCGGGCCTAATTCACCCCTCCACTTT
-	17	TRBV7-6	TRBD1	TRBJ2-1	CASSRTTGTGTYNEQFF	TGTGCCAGCAGCCGAACTACCGGGACAGGGACCTACAATGAGCAGTTCTTC
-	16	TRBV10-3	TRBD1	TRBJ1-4	CAISETPGTGLEKLFF	TGTGCCATCAGTGAGACACCCGGGACAGGTCTGGAAAAACTGTTTTTT
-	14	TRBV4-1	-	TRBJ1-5	CASSQGSSNQPQHF	TGCGCCAGCAGCCAAGGCAGCAGCAATCAGCCCCAGCATTTT
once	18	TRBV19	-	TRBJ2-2	CASSISPWGALGAGELFF	TGTGCCAGTAGTATCTCCCCGTGGGGGGCATTGGGAGCCGGGGAGCTGTTTTTT
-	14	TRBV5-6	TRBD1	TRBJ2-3	CASGSQGKADTQYF	TGTGCCAGCGGTTCACAGGGGAAGGCAGATACGCAGTATTTT
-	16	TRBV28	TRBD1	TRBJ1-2	CASSLGDRGPLYGYTF	TGTGCCAGCAGTTTAGGGGACAGGGGGCCTCTCTATGGCTACACCTTC
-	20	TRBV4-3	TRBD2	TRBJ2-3	CASSQDFDAGGPGSTDTQYF	TGCGCCAGCAGCCAAGATTTCGATGCGGGGGGGCCTGGCAGCACAGATACGCAGTATTTT
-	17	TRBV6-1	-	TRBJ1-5	CASSEGAGLGGNQPQHF	TGTGCCAGCAGTGAAGGGGCAGGGTTAGGGGGCAATCAGCCCCAGCATTTT
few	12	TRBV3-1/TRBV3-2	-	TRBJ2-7	CASSGRRYEQYF	TGTGCCAGCAGTGGTCGCCGCTACGAGCAGTACTTC
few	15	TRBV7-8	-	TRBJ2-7	CASSFPPQGSYEQYF	TGTGCCAGCAGCTTCCCTCCACAGGGTTCCTACGAGCAGTACTTC